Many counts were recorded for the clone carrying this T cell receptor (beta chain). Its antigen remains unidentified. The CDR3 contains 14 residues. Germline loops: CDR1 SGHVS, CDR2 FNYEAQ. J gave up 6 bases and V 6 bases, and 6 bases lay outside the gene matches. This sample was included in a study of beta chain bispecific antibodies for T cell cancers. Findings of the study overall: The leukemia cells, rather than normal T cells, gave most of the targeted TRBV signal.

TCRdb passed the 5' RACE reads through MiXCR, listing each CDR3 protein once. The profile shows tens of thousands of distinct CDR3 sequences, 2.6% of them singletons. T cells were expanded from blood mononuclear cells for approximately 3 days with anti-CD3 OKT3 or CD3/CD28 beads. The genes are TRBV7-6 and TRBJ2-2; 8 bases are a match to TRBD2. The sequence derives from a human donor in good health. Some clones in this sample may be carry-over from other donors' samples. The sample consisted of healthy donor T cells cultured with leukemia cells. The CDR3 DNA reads TGTGCCAGCAGTCCGACGGGGGGGGCCGGGGAGCTGTTTTTT. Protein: CASSPTGGAGELFF.